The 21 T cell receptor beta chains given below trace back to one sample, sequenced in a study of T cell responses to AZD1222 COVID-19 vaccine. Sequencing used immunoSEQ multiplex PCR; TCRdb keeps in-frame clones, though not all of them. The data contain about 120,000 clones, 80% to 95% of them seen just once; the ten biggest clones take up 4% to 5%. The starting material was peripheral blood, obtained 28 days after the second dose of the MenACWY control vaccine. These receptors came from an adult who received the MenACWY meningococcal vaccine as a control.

CDR3 protein: CASSIAGAVNTEAFF. In DNA, the CDR3 is TGTGCCAGTAGTATAGCCGGGGCAGTGAACACTGAAGCTTTCTTT. The chain uses TRBV19 and TRBJ1-1; D might be TRBD1 (5 bases). The germline V gene encodes CDR1 LNHDA and CDR2 SQIVND (reference sequence). The CDR3 consists of 15 residues. Trimming left V 1 base short and J 0 bases short, with 9 bases between.

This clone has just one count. CDR3 loop: CAWSVGRGGNQPQHF. The CDR3 DNA reads TGTGCCTGGAGTGTTGGCAGGGGGGGCAATCAGCCCCAGCATTTT. V usage is TRBV30 and J usage is TRBJ1-5; TRBD1 matches 7 bases. This CDR3 has 15 residues. V shed 0 bases and J 2 bases; nucleotides not matched to a gene: 4. Germline V lookup: CDR1 GTSNPN, CDR2 SVGIG (reference sequence).

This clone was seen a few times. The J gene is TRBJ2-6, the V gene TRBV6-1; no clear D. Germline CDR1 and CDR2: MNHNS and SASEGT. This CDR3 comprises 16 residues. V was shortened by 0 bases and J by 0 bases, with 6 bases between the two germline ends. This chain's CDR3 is CASSEASGSGANVLTF. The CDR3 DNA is TGTGCCAGCAGTGAAGCATCAGGCTCTGGGGCCAACGTCCTGACTTTC.

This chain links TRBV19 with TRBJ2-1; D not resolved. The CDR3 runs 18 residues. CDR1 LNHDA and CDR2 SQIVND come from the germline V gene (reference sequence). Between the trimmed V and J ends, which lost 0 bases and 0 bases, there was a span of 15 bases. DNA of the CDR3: TGTGCCAGTAGTATAGATCTATTTTCGGTAAGCTCCTACAATGAGCAGTTCTTC. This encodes CASSIDLFSVSSYNEQFF.

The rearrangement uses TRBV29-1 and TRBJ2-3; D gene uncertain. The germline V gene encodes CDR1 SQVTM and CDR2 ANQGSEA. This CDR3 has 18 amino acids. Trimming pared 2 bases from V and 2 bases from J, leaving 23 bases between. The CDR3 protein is CSVEPLPTFLGNTDTQYF. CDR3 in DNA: TGCAGCGTTGAACCGCTCCCAACCTTTTTGGGGAACACAGATACGCAGTATTTT.

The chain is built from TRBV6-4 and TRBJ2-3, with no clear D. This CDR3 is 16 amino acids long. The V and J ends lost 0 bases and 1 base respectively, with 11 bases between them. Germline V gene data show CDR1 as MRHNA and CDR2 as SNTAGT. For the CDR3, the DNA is TGTGCCAGCAGTGACTCTGGACGGCTGGGCACAGATACGCAGTATTTT. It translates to CASSDSGRLGTDTQYF.

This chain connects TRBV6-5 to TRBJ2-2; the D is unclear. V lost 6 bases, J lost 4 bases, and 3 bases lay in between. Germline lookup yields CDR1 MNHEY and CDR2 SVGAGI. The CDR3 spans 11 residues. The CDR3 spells CASRGTGELFF. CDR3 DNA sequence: TGTGCCAGCAGGGGCACCGGGGAGCTGTTTTTT.

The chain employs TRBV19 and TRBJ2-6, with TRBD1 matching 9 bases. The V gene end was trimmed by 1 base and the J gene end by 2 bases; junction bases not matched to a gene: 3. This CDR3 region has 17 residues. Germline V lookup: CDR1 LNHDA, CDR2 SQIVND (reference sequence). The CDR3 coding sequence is TGTGCCAGTAGTATAGGGACAGGGGTAGCTGGGGCCAACGTCCTGACTTTC. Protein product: CASSIGTGVAGANVLTF.

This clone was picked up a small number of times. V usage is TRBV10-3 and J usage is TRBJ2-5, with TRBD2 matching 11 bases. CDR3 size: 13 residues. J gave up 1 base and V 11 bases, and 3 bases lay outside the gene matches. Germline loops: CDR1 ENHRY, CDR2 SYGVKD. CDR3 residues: CAVGTSGQETQYF. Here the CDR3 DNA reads TGTGCCGTCGGGACTAGCGGCCAAGAGACCCAGTACTTC.

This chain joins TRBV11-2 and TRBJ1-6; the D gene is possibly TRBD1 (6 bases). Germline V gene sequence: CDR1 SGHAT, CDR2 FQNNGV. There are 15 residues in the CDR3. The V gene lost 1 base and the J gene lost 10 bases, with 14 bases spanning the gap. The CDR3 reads CASSLAVRGNSPLHF. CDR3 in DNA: TGTGCCAGCAGCTTAGCGGTCAGGGGTAACTCACCCCTCCACTTT. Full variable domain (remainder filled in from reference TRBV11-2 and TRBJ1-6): EAGVAQSPRYKIIEKRQSVAFWCNPISGHATLYWYQQILGQGPKLLIQFQNNGVVDDSQLPKDRFSAERLKGVDSTLKIQPAKLEDSAVYLCASSLAVRGNSPLHFGNGTRLTVT.

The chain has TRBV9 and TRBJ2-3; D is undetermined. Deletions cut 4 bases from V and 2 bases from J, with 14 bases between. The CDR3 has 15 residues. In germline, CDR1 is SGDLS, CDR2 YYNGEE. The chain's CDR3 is CASSPSPYVTDTQYF. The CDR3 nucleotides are TGTGCCAGCAGCCCCAGTCCCTATGTCACAGATACGCAGTATTTT. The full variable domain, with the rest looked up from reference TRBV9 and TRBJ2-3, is DSGVTQTPKHLITATGQRVTLRCSPRSGDLSVYWYQQSLDQGLQFLIQYYNGEERAKGNILERFSAQQFPDLHSELNLSSLELGDSALYFCASSPSPYVTDTQYFGPGTRLTVL.

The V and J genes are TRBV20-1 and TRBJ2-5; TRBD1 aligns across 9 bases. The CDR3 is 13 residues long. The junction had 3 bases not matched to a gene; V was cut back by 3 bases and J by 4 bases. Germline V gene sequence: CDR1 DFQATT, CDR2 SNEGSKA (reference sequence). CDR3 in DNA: TGCAGTGCTAGTCTGACAGGGGGAGAGACCCAGTACTTC. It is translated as CSASLTGGETQYF.

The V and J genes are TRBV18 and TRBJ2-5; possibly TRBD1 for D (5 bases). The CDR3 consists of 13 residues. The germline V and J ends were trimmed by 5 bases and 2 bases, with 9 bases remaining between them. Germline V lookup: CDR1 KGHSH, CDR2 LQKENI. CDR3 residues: CASSSRQQETQYF. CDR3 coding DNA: TGTGCCAGCTCATCCCGACAGCAAGAGACCCAGTACTTC.

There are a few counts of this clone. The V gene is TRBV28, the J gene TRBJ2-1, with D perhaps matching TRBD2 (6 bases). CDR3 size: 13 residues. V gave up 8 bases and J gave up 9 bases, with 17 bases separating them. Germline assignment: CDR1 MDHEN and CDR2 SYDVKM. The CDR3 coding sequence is TGTGCCAGCGACCAGACTAGTTTGGGTGAGCAGTTCTTC. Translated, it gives CASDQTSLGEQFF.

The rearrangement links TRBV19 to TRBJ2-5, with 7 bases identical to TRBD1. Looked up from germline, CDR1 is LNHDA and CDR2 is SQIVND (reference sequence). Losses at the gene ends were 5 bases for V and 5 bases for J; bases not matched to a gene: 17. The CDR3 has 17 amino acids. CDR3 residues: CASSPQMRTGGRETQYF. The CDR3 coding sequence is TGTGCCAGTAGTCCCCAGATGAGGACAGGAGGCCGGGAGACCCAGTACTTC.

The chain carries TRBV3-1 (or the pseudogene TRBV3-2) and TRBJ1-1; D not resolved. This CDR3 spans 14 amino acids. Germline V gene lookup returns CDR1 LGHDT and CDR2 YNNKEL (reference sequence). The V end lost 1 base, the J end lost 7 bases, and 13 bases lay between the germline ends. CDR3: CASSQGSWLGEAFF. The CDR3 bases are TGTGCCAGCAGCCAAGGTTCATGGTTGGGTGAAGCTTTCTTT.

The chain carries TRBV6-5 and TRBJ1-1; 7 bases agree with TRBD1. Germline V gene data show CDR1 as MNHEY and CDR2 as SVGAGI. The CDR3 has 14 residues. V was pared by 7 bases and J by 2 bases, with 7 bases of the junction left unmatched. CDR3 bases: TGTGCCAGCACCATGGACAGGAGAAACACTGAAGCTTTCTTT. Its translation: CASTMDRRNTEAFF.

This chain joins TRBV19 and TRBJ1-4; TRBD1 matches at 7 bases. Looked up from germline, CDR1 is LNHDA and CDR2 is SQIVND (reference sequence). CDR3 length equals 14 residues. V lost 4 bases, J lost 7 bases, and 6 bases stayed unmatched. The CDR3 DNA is TGTGCCAGTAGTAGTCCCAGGGGGGGTGAAAAACTGTTTTTT. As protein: CASSSPRGGEKLFF.

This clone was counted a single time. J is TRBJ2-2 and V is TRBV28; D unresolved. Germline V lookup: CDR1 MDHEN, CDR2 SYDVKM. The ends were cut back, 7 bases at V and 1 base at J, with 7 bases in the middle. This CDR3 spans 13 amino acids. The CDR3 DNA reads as TGTGCCAGCAAGATCGAGAACACCGGGGAGCTGTTTTTT. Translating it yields CASKIENTGELFF.

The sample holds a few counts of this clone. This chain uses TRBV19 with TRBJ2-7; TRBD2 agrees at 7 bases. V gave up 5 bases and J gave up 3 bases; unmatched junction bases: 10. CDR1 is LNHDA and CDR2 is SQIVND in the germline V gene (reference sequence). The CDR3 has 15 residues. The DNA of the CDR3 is TGTGCCAGTAGTGCCGCGAGCGGGGCCAGCTACGAGCAGTACTTC. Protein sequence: CASSAASGASYEQYF.

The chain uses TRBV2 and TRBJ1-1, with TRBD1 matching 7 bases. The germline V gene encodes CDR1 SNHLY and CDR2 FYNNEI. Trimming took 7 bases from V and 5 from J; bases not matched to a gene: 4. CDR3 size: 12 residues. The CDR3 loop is CASNRGQTEAFF. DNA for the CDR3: TGTGCCAGCAATCGGGGACAGACTGAAGCTTTCTTT.